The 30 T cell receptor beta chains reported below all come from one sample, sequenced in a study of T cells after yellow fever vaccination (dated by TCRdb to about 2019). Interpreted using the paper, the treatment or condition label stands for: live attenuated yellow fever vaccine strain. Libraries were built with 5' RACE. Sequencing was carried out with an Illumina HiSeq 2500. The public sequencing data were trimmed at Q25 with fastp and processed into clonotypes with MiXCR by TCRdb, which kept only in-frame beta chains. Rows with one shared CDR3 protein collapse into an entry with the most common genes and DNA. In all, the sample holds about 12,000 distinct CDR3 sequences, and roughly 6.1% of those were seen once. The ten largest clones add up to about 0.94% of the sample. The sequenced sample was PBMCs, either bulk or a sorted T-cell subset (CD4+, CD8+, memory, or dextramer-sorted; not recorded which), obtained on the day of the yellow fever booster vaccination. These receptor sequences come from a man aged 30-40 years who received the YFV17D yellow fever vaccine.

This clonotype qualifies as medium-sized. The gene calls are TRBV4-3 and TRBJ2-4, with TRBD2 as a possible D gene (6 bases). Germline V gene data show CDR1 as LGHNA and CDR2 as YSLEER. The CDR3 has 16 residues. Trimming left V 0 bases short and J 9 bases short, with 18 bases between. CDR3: CASSQDPTRRAAIQYF. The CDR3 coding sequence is TGCGCCAGCAGCCAAGACCCGACTAGGCGGGCTGCCATTCAGTACTTC.

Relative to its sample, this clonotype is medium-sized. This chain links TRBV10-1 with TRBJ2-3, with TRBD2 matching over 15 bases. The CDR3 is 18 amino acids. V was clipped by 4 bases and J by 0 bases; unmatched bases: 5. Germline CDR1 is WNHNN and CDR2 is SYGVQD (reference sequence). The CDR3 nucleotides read TGCGCCAGCAGTGGGGGGACTAGCGGGAGGACGAGCACAGATACGCAGTATTTT. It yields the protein CASSGGTSGRTSTDTQYF.

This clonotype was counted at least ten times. CDR3 sequence: CASSPSGKAGGELFF. Here the CDR3 DNA reads TGTGCCAGCAGCCCGTCCGGGAAGGCTGGCGGGGAGCTGTTTTTT. The chain combines TRBV3-1 with TRBJ2-2; tentatively, D is TRBD2 (5 bases). The CDR3 runs 15 residues. Germline V gives CDR1 LGHDT, CDR2 YNNKEL (reference sequence). V shed 4 bases and J shed 7 bases, with 16 bases lying between them.

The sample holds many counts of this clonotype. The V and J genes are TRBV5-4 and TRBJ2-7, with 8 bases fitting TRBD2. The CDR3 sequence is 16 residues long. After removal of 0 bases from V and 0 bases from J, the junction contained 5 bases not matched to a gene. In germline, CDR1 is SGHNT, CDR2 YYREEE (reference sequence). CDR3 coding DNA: TGTGCCAGCAGCTTGGAAGGGACTAGGGGCTCCTACGAGCAGTACTTC. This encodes CASSLEGTRGSYEQYF.

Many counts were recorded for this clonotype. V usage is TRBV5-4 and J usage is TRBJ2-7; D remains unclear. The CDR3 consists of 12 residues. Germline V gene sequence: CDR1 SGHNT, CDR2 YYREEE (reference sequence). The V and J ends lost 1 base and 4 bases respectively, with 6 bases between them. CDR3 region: CASSLFGYEQYF. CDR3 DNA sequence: TGTGCCAGCAGCTTGTTTGGGTACGAGCAGTACTTC.

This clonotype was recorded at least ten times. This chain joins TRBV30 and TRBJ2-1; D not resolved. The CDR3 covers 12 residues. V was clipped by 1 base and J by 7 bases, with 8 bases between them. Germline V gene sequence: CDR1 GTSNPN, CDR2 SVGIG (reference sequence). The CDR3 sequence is CAWSASRNEQFF. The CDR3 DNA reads TGTGCCTGGAGTGCCAGCAGGAATGAGCAGTTCTTC.

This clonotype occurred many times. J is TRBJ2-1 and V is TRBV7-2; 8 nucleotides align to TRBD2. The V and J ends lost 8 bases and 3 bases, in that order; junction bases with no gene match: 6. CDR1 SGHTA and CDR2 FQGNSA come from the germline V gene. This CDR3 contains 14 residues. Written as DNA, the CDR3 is TGTGCCAGCGCTACAGCGGGGGTCTACAATGAGCAGTTCTTC. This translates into CASATAGVYNEQFF.

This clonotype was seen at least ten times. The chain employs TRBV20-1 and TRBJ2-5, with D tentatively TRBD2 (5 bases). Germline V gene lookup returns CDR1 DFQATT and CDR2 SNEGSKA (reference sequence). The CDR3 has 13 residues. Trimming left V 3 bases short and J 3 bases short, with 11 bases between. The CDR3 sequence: CSASFLAEETQYF. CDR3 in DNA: TGCAGTGCTAGTTTTCTAGCAGAAGAGACCCAGTACTTC.

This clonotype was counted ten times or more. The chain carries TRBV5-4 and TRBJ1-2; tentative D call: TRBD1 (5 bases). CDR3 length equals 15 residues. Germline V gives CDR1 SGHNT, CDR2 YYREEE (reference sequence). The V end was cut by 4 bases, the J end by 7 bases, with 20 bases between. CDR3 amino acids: CASSPTGLTAGGYTF. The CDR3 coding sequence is TGTGCCAGCAGCCCAACGGGACTTACCGCGGGTGGCTACACCTTC.

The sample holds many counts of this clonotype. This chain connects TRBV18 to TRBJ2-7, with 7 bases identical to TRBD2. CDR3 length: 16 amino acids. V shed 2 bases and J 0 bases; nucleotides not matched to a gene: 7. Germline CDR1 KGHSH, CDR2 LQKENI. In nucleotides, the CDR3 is TGTGCCAGCTCACCATTTGGGGGAGGGGCCTCCTACGAGCAGTACTTC. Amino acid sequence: CASSPFGGGASYEQYF.

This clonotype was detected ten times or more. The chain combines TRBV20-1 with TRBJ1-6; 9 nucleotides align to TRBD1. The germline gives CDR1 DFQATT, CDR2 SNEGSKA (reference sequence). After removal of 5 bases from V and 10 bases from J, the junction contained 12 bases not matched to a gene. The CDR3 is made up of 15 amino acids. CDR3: CSARLPGQGRSPLHF. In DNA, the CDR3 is TGCAGTGCTCGCTTACCGGGACAGGGTAGATCACCCCTCCACTTT.

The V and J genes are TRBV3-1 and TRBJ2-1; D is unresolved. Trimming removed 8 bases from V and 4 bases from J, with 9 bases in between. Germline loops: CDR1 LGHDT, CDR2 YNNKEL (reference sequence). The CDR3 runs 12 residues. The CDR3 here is CASRIRYNEQFF. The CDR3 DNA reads TGTGCCAGCCGAATAAGGTACAATGAGCAGTTCTTC.

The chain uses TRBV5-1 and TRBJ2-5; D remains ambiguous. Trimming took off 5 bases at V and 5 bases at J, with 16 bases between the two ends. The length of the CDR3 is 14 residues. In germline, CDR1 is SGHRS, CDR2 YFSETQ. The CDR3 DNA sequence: TGCGCCAGCAGTCCGTCCGCTGGGATGGAGACCCAGTACTTC. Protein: CASSPSAGMETQYF.

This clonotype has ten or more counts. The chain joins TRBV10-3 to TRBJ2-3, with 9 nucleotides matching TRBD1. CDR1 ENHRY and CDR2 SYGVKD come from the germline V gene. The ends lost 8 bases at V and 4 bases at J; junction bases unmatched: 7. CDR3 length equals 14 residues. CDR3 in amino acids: CAIGDREFADTQYF. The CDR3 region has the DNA TGTGCCATCGGGGACAGGGAGTTCGCAGATACGCAGTATTTT.

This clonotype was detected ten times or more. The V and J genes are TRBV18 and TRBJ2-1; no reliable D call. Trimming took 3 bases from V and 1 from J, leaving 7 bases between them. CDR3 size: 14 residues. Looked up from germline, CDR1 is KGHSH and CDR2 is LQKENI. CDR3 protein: CASSPAGSYNEQFF. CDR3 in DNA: TGTGCCAGCTCACCGGCCGGGTCCTACAATGAGCAGTTCTTC.

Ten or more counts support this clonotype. The CDR3 sequence is CASSIGRDRQEKLFF. The CDR3 DNA reads as TGTGCCAGTAGTATCGGCCGGGACAGGCAAGAAAAACTGTTTTTT. The gene calls are TRBV19 and TRBJ1-4; 8 nucleotides line up with TRBD1. The germline V gene has CDR1 LNHDA and CDR2 SQIVND (reference sequence). V lost 3 bases, J lost 8 bases, and 8 bases stayed unmatched. This CDR3 has 15 amino acids.

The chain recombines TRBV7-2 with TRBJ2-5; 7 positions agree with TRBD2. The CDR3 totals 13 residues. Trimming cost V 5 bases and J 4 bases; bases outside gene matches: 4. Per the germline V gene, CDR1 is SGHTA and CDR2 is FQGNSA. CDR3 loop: CASSRAGRETQYF. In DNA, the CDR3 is TGTGCCAGCAGCCGAGCGGGAAGAGAGACCCAGTACTTC.

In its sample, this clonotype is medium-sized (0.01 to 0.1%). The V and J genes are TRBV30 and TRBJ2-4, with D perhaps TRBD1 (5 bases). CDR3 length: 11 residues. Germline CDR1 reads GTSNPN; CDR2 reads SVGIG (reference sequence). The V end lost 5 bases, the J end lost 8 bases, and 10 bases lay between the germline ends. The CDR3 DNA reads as TGTGCCTGGGGGGCTAAAGACATTCAGTACTTC. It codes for CAWGAKDIQYF. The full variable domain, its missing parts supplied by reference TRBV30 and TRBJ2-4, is SQTIHQWPATLVQPVGSPLSLECTVEGTSNPNLYWYRQAAGRGLQLLFYSVGIGQISSEVPQNLSASRPQDRQFILSSKKLLLSDSGFYLCAWGAKDIQYFGAGTRLSVL.

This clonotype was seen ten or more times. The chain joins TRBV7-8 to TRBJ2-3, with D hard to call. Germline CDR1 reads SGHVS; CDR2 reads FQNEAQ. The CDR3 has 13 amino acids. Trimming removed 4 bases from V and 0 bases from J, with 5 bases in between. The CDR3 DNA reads TGTGCCAGCAGCTCGCAGAGCACAGATACGCAGTATTTT. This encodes CASSSQSTDTQYF.

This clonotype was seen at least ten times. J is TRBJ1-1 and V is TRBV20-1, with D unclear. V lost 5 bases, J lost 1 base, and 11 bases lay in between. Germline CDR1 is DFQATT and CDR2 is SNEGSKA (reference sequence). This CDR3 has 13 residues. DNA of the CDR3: TGCAGTGCTCAGATGGGCACGAACACTGAAGCTTTCTTT. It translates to CSAQMGTNTEAFF.

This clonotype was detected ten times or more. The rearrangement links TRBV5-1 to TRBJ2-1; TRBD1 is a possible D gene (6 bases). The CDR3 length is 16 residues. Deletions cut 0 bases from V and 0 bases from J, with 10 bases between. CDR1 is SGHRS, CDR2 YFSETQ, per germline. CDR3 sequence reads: CASSLDDRHSYNEQFF. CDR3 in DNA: TGCGCCAGCAGCTTGGATGACAGGCACTCCTACAATGAGCAGTTCTTC.

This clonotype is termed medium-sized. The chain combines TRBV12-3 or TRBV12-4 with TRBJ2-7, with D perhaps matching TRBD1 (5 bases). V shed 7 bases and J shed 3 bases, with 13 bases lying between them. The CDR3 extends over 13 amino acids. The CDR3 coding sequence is TGTGCCAGCAAAGTACAGGAAAACTACGAGCAGTACTTC. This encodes CASKVQENYEQYF.

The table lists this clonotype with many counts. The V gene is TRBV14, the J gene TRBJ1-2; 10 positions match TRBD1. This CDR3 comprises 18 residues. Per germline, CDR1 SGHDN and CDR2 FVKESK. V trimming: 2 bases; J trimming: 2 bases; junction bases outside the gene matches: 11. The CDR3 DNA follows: TGTGCCAGCAGCCAATCCTCGGGGCCGACAGGGGGCAACTATGGCTACACCTTC. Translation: CASSQSSGPTGGNYGYTF.

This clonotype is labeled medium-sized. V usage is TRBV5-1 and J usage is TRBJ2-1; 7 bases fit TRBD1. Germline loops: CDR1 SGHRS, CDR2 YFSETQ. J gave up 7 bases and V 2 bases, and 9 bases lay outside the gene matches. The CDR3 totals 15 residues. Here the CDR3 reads CASSFGRQGRNEQFF. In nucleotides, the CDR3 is TGCGCCAGCAGCTTTGGGAGACAGGGACGGAATGAGCAGTTCTTC.

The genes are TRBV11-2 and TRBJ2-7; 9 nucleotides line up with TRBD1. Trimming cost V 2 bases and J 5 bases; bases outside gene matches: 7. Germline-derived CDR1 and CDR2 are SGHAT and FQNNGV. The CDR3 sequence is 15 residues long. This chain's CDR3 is CASSLTGTGSDEQYF. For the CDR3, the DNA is TGTGCCAGCAGCTTAACCGGGACAGGGAGCGACGAGCAGTACTTC.

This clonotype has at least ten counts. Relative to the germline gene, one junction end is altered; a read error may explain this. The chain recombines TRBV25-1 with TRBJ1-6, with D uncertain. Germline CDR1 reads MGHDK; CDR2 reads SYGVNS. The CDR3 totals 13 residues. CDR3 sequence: CATSTKYNSPLHF. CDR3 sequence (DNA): TGTGCCACCAGTACAAAGTATAATTCACCCCTCCACTTT.

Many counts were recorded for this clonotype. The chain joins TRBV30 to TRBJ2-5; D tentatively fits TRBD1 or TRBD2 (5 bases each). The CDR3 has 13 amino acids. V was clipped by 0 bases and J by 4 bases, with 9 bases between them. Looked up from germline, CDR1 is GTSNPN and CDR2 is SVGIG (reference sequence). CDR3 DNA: TGTGCCTGGAGTGTAAAGGGGACAGAGACCCAGTACTTC. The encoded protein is CAWSVKGTETQYF.

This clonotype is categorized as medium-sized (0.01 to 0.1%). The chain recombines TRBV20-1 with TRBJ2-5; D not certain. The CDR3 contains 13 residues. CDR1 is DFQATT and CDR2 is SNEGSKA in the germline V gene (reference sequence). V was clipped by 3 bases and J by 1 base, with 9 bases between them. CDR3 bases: TGCAGTGCTAGTTTGACTGGCCAAGAGACCCAGTACTTC. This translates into CSASLTGQETQYF.

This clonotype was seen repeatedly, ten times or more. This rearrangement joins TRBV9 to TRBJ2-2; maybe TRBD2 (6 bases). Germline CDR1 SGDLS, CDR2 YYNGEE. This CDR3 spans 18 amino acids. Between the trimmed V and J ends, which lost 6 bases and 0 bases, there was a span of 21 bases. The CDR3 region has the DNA TGTGCCAGCACCAAACGACCCGGGGAGGTATCGAACACCGGGGAGCTGTTTTTT. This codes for CASTKRPGEVSNTGELFF.

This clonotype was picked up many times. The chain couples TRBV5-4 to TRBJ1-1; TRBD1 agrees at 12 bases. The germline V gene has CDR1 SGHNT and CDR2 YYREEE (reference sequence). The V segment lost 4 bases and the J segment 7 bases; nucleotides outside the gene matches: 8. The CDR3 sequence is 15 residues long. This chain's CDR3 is CASSGRDRGLSEAFF. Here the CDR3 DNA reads TGTGCCAGCAGCGGACGGGACAGGGGGCTTAGTGAAGCTTTCTTT.